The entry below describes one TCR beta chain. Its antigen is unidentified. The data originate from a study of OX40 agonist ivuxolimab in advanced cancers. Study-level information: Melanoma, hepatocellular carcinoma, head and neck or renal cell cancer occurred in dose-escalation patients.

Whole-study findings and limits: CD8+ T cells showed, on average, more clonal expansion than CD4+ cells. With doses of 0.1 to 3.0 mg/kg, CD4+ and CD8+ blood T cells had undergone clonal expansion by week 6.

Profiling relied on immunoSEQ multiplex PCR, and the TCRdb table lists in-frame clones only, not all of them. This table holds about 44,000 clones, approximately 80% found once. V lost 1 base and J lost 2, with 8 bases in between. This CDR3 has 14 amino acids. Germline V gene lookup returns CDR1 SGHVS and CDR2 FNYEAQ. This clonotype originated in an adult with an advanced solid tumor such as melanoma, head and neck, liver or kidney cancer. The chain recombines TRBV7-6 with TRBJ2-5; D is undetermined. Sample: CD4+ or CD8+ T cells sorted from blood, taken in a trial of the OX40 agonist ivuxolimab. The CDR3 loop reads CASSLGRKQETQYF. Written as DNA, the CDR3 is TGTGCCAGCAGCTTAGGACGGAAACAAGAGACCCAGTACTTC. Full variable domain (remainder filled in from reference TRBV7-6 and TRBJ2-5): GAGVSQSPRYKVTKRGQDVALRCDPISGHVSLYWYRQALGQGPEFLTYFNYEAQQDKSGLPNDRFSAERPEGSISTLTIQRTEQRDSAMYRCASSLGRKQETQYFGPGTRLLVL.